The 25 T cell receptor beta chains below all came from one sample that was sequenced in a study of blood T cell repertoires in COVID-19. This table comes from immunoSEQ multiplex PCR, and its TCRdb copy is limited to in-frame clones, with some not included. The sample lists 200,000 to 300,000 clones; 85% to 90% were seen once. Sequenced sample: PBMCs or T cells enriched from blood (not recorded which). The source is a man aged 45-65 years who had been exposed to COVID-19.

The J gene is TRBJ1-3, the V gene TRBV9; D not certain. V dropped 2 bases and J dropped 3 bases, with 6 bases sitting between them. The CDR3 contains 13 residues. The germline CDR1 and CDR2 sequences are SGDLS and YYNGEE. The CDR3 DNA follows: TGTGCCAGCAGCGTGAGGGATGGAAACACCATATATTTT. Translating it yields CASSVRDGNTIYF. Combining the CDR3 with reference TRBV9 and TRBJ1-3 gives the whole variable domain DSGVTQTPKHLITATGQRVTLRCSPRSGDLSVYWYQQSLDQGLQFLIQYYNGEERAKGNILERFSAQQFPDLHSELNLSSLELGDSALYFCASSVRDGNTIYFGEGSWLTVV.

The V and J genes are TRBV27 and TRBJ1-6, with no clear D. Germline V gene sequence: CDR1 MNHEY, CDR2 SMNVEV (reference sequence). The CDR3 contains 14 residues. Between the trimmed V and J ends, which lost 4 bases and 9 bases, there was a span of 13 bases. For the CDR3, the DNA is TGTGCCAGCAGTTCGCTGGGTGAGGGTTCACCCCTCCACTTT. Residues: CASSSLGEGSPLHF.

This clone was found a few times. The gene calls are TRBV28 and TRBJ1-1, with D possibly being TRBD1 (6 bases). Germline CDR1 MDHEN, CDR2 SYDVKM. Trimming took off 8 bases at V and 3 bases at J, with 13 bases between the two ends. The CDR3 has 13 amino acids. The CDR3 DNA reads as TGTGCCAGCGGAATTACAGGGCACACTGAAGCTTTCTTT. Its protein product is CASGITGHTEAFF.

V and J are TRBV5-6 and TRBJ2-3; 12 bases are shared with TRBD2. J was trimmed by 2 bases and V by 2 bases; bases with no gene match: 6. CDR3 length: 17 amino acids. Per germline, CDR1 SGHDT and CDR2 YYEEEE. This CDR3 is CASSFFGTSGSTDTQYF. In nucleotides, the CDR3 is TGTGCCAGCAGCTTTTTCGGGACTAGCGGGTCCACAGATACGCAGTATTTT. Full variable domain (outside the CDR3, taken from reference TRBV5-6 and TRBJ2-3): DAGVTQSPTHLIKTRGQQVTLRCSPKSGHDTVSWYQQALGQGPQFIFQYYEEEERQRGNFPDRFSGHQFPNYSSELNVNALLLGDSALYLCASSFFGTSGSTDTQYFGPGTRLTVL.

The chain couples TRBV6-5 to TRBJ2-5; 10 bases agree with TRBD1. This CDR3 spans 15 amino acids. Germline CDR1 reads MNHEY; CDR2 reads SVGAGI. Trimming removed 5 bases from V and 6 bases from J; junction bases left unmatched: 9. CDR3 loop: CASSTDRGLGKTQYF. The CDR3 DNA sequence: TGTGCCAGCAGTACCGACAGGGGGCTGGGAAAGACCCAGTACTTC.

This rearrangement joins TRBV30 to TRBJ2-6; the match to TRBD1 covers 8 bases. Germline V gene data show CDR1 as GTSNPN and CDR2 as SVGIG (reference sequence). The V gene end was trimmed by 2 bases and the J gene end by 2 bases; junction bases not matched to a gene: 8. The CDR3 contains 17 residues. The CDR3 bases are TGTGCCTGGAGTTCCGGGACAGGTGGGCCTGGGGCCAACGTCCTGACTTTC. Its translation: CAWSSGTGGPGANVLTF.

This rearrangement joins TRBV6-5 to TRBJ2-7; D is unclear. Trimming cost V 6 bases and J 1 base, with 10 bases left between them. Germline assignment: CDR1 MNHEY and CDR2 SVGAGI. This CDR3 contains 13 residues. CDR3: CASRRDWSYEQYF. CDR3 DNA sequence: TGTGCCAGCAGGAGAGACTGGTCCTACGAGCAGTACTTC.

Comments on this clone: One junction end does not reproduce the germline sequence, and a read error may be involved. The V call is TRBV2, the J call TRBJ1-6; a possible D gene is TRBD1 (5 bases). The CDR3 contains 13 residues. Germline values: CDR1 SNHLY, CDR2 FYNNEI. The DNA for the CDR3 is TGTGCCAGCCGTGAGGGGCGTTATTCACCCCTCCACTTT. Amino acids: CASREGRYSPLHF.

The V and J genes are TRBV4-2 and TRBJ2-2, with TRBD2 matching 9 bases. The CDR3 has 17 residues. V lost 2 bases and J lost 4; bases outside the gene matches: 8. The germline V gene encodes CDR1 LGHNA and CDR2 YNFKEQ. CDR3 sequence (DNA): TGTGCCAGCAGCCAAAGAAGGGGCGGGAGGGGCACCGGGGAGCTGTTTTTT. Translated, it gives CASSQRRGGRGTGELFF.

This clone has just one count. V is TRBV5-1 and J is TRBJ2-3; D possibly corresponds to TRBD2 (5 bases). The CDR3 is 14 amino acids. Looked up from germline, CDR1 is SGHRS and CDR2 is YFSETQ. V dropped 2 bases and J dropped 2 bases, with 9 bases sitting between them. Here the CDR3 reads CASSFRRPTDTQYF. CDR3 nucleotide sequence: TGCGCCAGCAGCTTTCGGAGGCCCACAGATACGCAGTATTTT.

This clone came up a few times. The chain joins TRBV4-1 to TRBJ1-1; maybe TRBD1 (5 bases). The CDR3 covers 13 residues. V was trimmed by 5 bases and J by 1 base, leaving 8 bases between them. Germline assignment: CDR1 MGHRA and CDR2 YSYEKL. This CDR3 is CASSNDRNTEAFF. The CDR3 DNA sequence: TGCGCCAGCAGCAACGACAGGAACACTGAAGCTTTCTTT.

The chain employs TRBV12-3 or TRBV12-4 and TRBJ2-1; D is unclear. The V gene lost 5 bases and the J gene lost 8 bases, with 13 bases spanning the gap. The CDR3 contains 13 residues. The CDR3 loop is CASSRSRWYEQFF. DNA for the CDR3: TGTGCCAGCAGTCGATCTAGGTGGTATGAGCAGTTCTTC.

The chain recombines TRBV14 with TRBJ1-2; unclear D gene. Germline V gives CDR1 SGHDN, CDR2 FVKESK. Deletions cut 0 bases from V and 2 bases from J, with 4 bases between. There are 13 residues in the CDR3. The CDR3: CASSQERNYGYTF. The DNA of the CDR3 is TGTGCCAGCAGCCAAGAGAGAAACTATGGCTACACCTTC.

This sequence joins TRBV19 and TRBJ1-1, with unresolved D. Between the trimmed V and J ends, which lost 1 base and 1 base, there was a span of 10 bases. The CDR3 loop spans 15 amino acids. Germline CDR1 LNHDA, CDR2 SQIVND (reference sequence). CDR3 nucleotides: TGTGCCAGTAGTATAGGGGCGAGAAAGAACACTGAAGCTTTCTTT. It specifies CASSIGARKNTEAFF.

The chain carries TRBV5-6 and TRBJ1-2, with 8 bases matching TRBD1. Germline CDR1 reads SGHDT; CDR2 reads YYEEEE. There are 16 residues in the CDR3. The V gene end was trimmed by 0 bases and the J gene end by 6 bases; junction bases not matched to a gene: 10. The CDR3 protein is CASSLGRDRRAHGYTF. The CDR3 nucleotides are TGTGCCAGCAGCTTGGGTCGGGACAGGCGAGCTCATGGCTACACCTTC.

The genes are TRBV18 and TRBJ1-3; D is possibly TRBD1 (5 bases). Deletions cut 3 bases from V and 5 bases from J, with 14 bases between. The CDR3 runs 15 residues. CDR1 is KGHSH, CDR2 LQKENI, per germline. The DNA of the CDR3 is TGTGCCAGCTCACCCATCCAGGGCCCCCGAAACACCATATATTTT. Its translation is CASSPIQGPRNTIYF.

The CDR3 reads CASSSYTGPIPYSPLHF. In DNA form, the CDR3 reads TGTGCCAGCAGTTCCTATACAGGCCCGATCCCCTATTCACCCCTCCACTTT. V usage is TRBV28 and J usage is TRBJ1-6; perhaps TRBD1 as D (5 bases). The V end lost 4 bases, the J end lost 8 bases, and 21 bases lay between the germline ends. Per germline, CDR1 MDHEN and CDR2 SYDVKM. This CDR3 is 17 amino acids long.

V is TRBV5-1 and J is TRBJ1-4; D perhaps matches TRBD1 (5 bases). The CDR3 is 12 amino acids. The germline V gene has CDR1 SGHRS and CDR2 YFSETQ. V shed 5 bases and J shed 4 bases, with 6 bases lying between them. CDR3 DNA: TGCGCCAGCAGAGGGGATAATGAAAAACTGTTTTTT. Translated, it gives CASRGDNEKLFF.

The V gene is TRBV27, the J gene TRBJ2-2, with 7 bases fitting TRBD2. The V and J ends lost 0 bases and 4 bases, in that order; junction bases with no gene match: 5. Germline lookup yields CDR1 MNHEY and CDR2 SMNVEV (reference sequence). This CDR3 has 16 amino acids. The CDR3 DNA is TGTGCCAGCAGTTTATCGCCGGGACTACTCACCGGGGAGCTGTTTTTT. Its translation is CASSLSPGLLTGELFF.

This chain links TRBV2 with TRBJ2-7; perhaps TRBD2 as D (6 bases). Trimming left V 8 bases short and J 2 bases short, with 13 bases between. In germline, CDR1 is SNHLY, CDR2 FYNNEI. The length of the CDR3 is 13 residues. Here the CDR3 reads CASLSAGTYEQYV. The CDR3 region has the DNA TGTGCCAGCCTCTCGGCGGGGACCTACGAGCAGTACGTC.

The chain links TRBV7-3 to TRBJ2-3, with 7 bases that match TRBD2. This CDR3 contains 15 residues. The V gene's germline CDR1 is SGHTA and CDR2 FQGTGA. The junction had 6 bases not matched to a gene; V was cut back by 4 bases and J by 2 bases. The CDR3 nucleotides are TGTGCCAGCAGCTCCCGAGCGGGGACCACAGATACGCAGTATTTT. This sequence encodes CASSSRAGTTDTQYF.

The chain is built from TRBV11-2 and TRBJ2-1; 9 bases are a match to TRBD1. Germline V lookup: CDR1 SGHAT, CDR2 FQNNGV. The V and J ends lost 5 bases and 11 bases, in that order; junction bases with no gene match: 10. The CDR3 is 14 residues long. CDR3 sequence reads: CASSRTGAAMKQFF. The CDR3 DNA reads as TGTGCCAGCAGCCGGACAGGGGCAGCAATGAAGCAGTTCTTC.

The chain has TRBV4-1 and TRBJ2-2, with 9 bases that match TRBD2. CDR3 length equals 18 residues. CDR1 MGHRA and CDR2 YSYEKL come from the germline V gene. Germline trimming cut 4 bases from V and 8 bases from J; bases unmatched to any gene: 17. CDR3 region: CASSPFEDSGGRSGELFF. The CDR3 nucleotides are TGCGCCAGCAGCCCCTTCGAGGATAGCGGGGGTAGGAGTGGGGAGCTGTTTTTT.

The chain links TRBV29-1 to TRBJ2-1; 7 bases line up with TRBD2. The junction had 3 bases not matched to a gene; V was cut back by 4 bases and J by 0 bases. CDR3 length: 14 residues. The germline V gene encodes CDR1 SQVTM and CDR2 ANQGSEA. CDR3 protein: CSVGTSHSYNEQFF. The DNA for the CDR3 is TGCAGCGTTGGGACTAGTCACTCCTACAATGAGCAGTTCTTC.

This rearrangement joins TRBV28 to TRBJ2-7; D unresolved. The CDR3 spans 11 residues. Trimming removed 4 bases from V and 3 bases from J, with 4 bases in between. The V gene's germline CDR1 is MDHEN and CDR2 SYDVKM. The CDR3 nucleotides read TGTGCCAGCAGTTCCCTCTACGAGCAGTACGTC. Its protein product is CASSSLYEQYV.